Listed below are T cell receptor beta chains from one sample, sequenced in a study of blood T cell repertoires in COVID-19. Data came from immunoSEQ multiplex PCR; TCRdb stores just in-frame clones and leaves some out. Of 130,000 or so clones listed, approximately 84% are singletons. The sequencing sample was made of peripheral blood. The receptor source for this set is a human donor in a cohort sampled during active COVID-19. The CDR3 runs from the conserved cysteine through the conserved F or W. The order of the fields is CDR3 protein, CDR3 DNA, D gene, J gene, clone size, V gene. The D gene is left open where the match is weak. The size entry is marked missing in some rows and otherwise reads once, few, many or a size class.

CDR3aa: CASTGGRQTARNYTF
CDR3nt: TGTGCCAGCACAGGGGGGCGACAGACCGCTCGGAACTACACCTTC
d_gene: TRBD1
j_gene: TRBJ1-2
abundance: NA
v_gene: TRBV7-8

CDR3aa: CAWSSGLSYEQYF
CDR3nt: TGTGCCTGGAGCTCCGGACTTAGCTACGAGCAGTACTTC
d_gene: NA
j_gene: TRBJ2-7
abundance: NA
v_gene: TRBV30

CDR3aa: CASSLVRGYEQYF
CDR3nt: TGTGCCAGCAGCTTAGTGCGGGGCTACGAGCAGTACTTC
d_gene: NA
j_gene: TRBJ2-7
abundance: NA
v_gene: TRBV7-8

CDR3aa: CASSLAFTGGITEAFF
CDR3nt: TGTGCCAGCAGCTTAGCCTTTACGGGGGGGATCACTGAAGCTTTCTTT
d_gene: NA
j_gene: TRBJ1-1
abundance: NA
v_gene: TRBV7-8

CDR3aa: CASSEPGQGGNEQFF
CDR3nt: TGTGCCAGCAGCGAGCCGGGACAGGGGGGGAATGAGCAGTTCTTC
d_gene: TRBD1
j_gene: TRBJ2-1
abundance: NA
v_gene: TRBV7-9

CDR3aa: CASSEAGGARDNSPLHF
CDR3nt: TGTGCCAGCAGTGAAGCGGGGGGGGCGCGAGATAATTCACCCCTCCACTTT
d_gene: NA
j_gene: TRBJ1-6
abundance: NA
v_gene: TRBV6-1

CDR3aa: CASSVRPGQGNEKLFF
CDR3nt: TGTGCCAGCAGCGTGCGCCCGGGACAGGGAAACGAAAAACTGTTTTTT
d_gene: TRBD1
j_gene: TRBJ1-4
abundance: NA
v_gene: TRBV9

CDR3aa: CASSLGISNTEAFF
CDR3nt: TGTGCCAGCAGCTTAGGTATCAGTAACACTGAAGCTTTCTTT
d_gene: NA
j_gene: TRBJ1-1
abundance: NA
v_gene: TRBV11-2

CDR3aa: CASSWQGLETQYF
CDR3nt: TGTGCCAGCAGTTGGCAGGGGCTGGAGACCCAGTACTTC
d_gene: NA
j_gene: TRBJ2-5
abundance: few
v_gene: TRBV6-5

CDR3aa: CASSRGSGTPQETQYF
CDR3nt: TGTGCCAGCAGCAGAGGGTCGGGGACTCCCCAAGAGACCCAGTACTTC
d_gene: NA
j_gene: TRBJ2-5
abundance: NA
v_gene: TRBV11-3

CDR3aa: CASSRDSGGPSSYNEQFF
CDR3nt: TGTGCCAGCAGTCGGGATAGCGGGGGACCTAGCTCCTACAATGAGCAGTTCTTC
d_gene: TRBD2
j_gene: TRBJ2-1
abundance: NA
v_gene: TRBV2

CDR3aa: CASSEVSSGGPGEELFF
CDR3nt: TGTGCCAGCAGTGAAGTTTCTAGCGGGGGCCCTGGGGAGGAGCTGTTTTTT
d_gene: TRBD2
j_gene: TRBJ2-2
abundance: NA
v_gene: TRBV6-1

CDR3aa: CASNSRDSYSGNTIYF
CDR3nt: TGTGCCAGCAACTCTCGGGACAGCTACTCTGGAAACACCATATATTTT
d_gene: TRBD1
j_gene: TRBJ1-3
abundance: NA
v_gene: TRBV14

CDR3aa: CASRALRRGLTDTQYF
CDR3nt: TGTGCCAGCAGGGCGCTTAGGCGGGGGCTCACAGATACGCAGTATTTT
d_gene: NA
j_gene: TRBJ2-3
abundance: NA
v_gene: TRBV27

CDR3aa: CASGWETGSQETQYF
CDR3nt: TGTGCTAGTGGTTGGGAGACAGGGTCCCAAGAGACCCAGTACTTC
d_gene: TRBD1
j_gene: TRBJ2-5
abundance: NA
v_gene: TRBV12-5

CDR3aa: CASSVSGGADEQFF
CDR3nt: TGTGCCAGCAGCGTTAGCGGGGGGGCCGATGAGCAGTTCTTC
d_gene: TRBD2
j_gene: TRBJ2-1
abundance: NA
v_gene: TRBV7-6

CDR3aa: CASSFWGTGYGYTF
CDR3nt: TGTGCCAGCAGCTTTTGGGGGACAGGGTACGGCTACACCTTC
d_gene: TRBD1
j_gene: TRBJ1-2
abundance: NA
v_gene: TRBV7-2

CDR3aa: CASSQPNRGASTDTQYF
CDR3nt: TGTGCCAGCAGCCAACCAAACCGGGGGGCTAGCACAGATACGCAGTATTTT
d_gene: NA
j_gene: TRBJ2-3
abundance: NA
v_gene: TRBV3-1/TRBV3-2

CDR3aa: CASSQVRGGYNQPQHF
CDR3nt: TGCGCCAGCAGCCAAGTAAGGGGCGGATACAATCAGCCCCAGCATTTT
d_gene: NA
j_gene: TRBJ1-5
abundance: NA
v_gene: TRBV4-1

CDR3aa: CASSLAGGYQETQYF
CDR3nt: TGTGCCAGCAGCTTAGCTGGGGGGTACCAAGAGACCCAGTACTTC
d_gene: NA
j_gene: TRBJ2-5
abundance: NA
v_gene: TRBV7-8

CDR3aa: CASSLSLEAFF
CDR3nt: TGTGCCAGCAGTTTATCTCTTGAAGCTTTCTTT
d_gene: NA
j_gene: TRBJ1-1
abundance: NA
v_gene: TRBV12-3/TRBV12-4

CDR3aa: CASSSGTGGRYTF
CDR3nt: TGTGCCAGCAGCTCCGGGACAGGGGGTCGCTACACCTTC
d_gene: TRBD1
j_gene: TRBJ1-2
abundance: NA
v_gene: TRBV7-2

CDR3aa: CASRKGQGPYNSPLHF
CDR3nt: TGCGCCAGCCGGAAGGGACAGGGGCCCTATAATTCACCCCTCCACTTT
d_gene: TRBD1
j_gene: TRBJ1-6
abundance: NA
v_gene: TRBV5-1

CDR3aa: CAWSVLGTGKNIQYF
CDR3nt: TGTGCCTGGAGTGTACTTGGGACAGGGAAAAACATTCAGTACTTC
d_gene: TRBD1
j_gene: TRBJ2-4
abundance: NA
v_gene: TRBV30

CDR3aa: CASSDYNQPQHF
CDR3nt: TGTGCCAGCAGCGACTATAATCAGCCCCAGCATTTT
d_gene: NA
j_gene: TRBJ1-5
abundance: once
v_gene: TRBV3-1/TRBV3-2

CDR3aa: CASSPESGGIYEQYF
CDR3nt: TGCGCCAGCAGCCCAGAGAGCGGGGGGATCTACGAGCAGTACTTC
d_gene: TRBD2
j_gene: TRBJ2-7
abundance: NA
v_gene: TRBV4-1

CDR3aa: CASSRAGGHETQYF
CDR3nt: TGTGCCAGCAGCCGAGCGGGGGGGCATGAGACCCAGTACTTC
d_gene: TRBD2
j_gene: TRBJ2-5
abundance: NA
v_gene: TRBV7-8

CDR3aa: CASSPGSPGGSPLHF
CDR3nt: TGTGCCAGTAGTCCAGGCTCACCTGGAGGTTCACCCCTCCACTTT
d_gene: NA
j_gene: TRBJ1-6
abundance: NA
v_gene: TRBV19

CDR3aa: CASSIEGRTAFF
CDR3nt: TGTGCCAGTAGTATCGAGGGCAGGACAGCTTTCTTT
d_gene: NA
j_gene: TRBJ1-1
abundance: NA
v_gene: TRBV19

CDR3aa: CASSQPDNPSDYEQYF
CDR3nt: TGTGCCAGCAGCCAGCCCGACAACCCTTCGGACTACGAGCAGTACTTC
d_gene: NA
j_gene: TRBJ2-7
abundance: NA
v_gene: TRBV3-1/TRBV3-2

CDR3aa: CASSVVRENEQFF
CDR3nt: TGTGCCAGCAGTGTGGTCAGGGAAAATGAGCAGTTCTTC
d_gene: NA
j_gene: TRBJ2-1
abundance: NA
v_gene: TRBV2

CDR3aa: CASTGAYEQYF
CDR3nt: TGTGCCAGCACGGGGGCCTACGAGCAGTACTTC
d_gene: NA
j_gene: TRBJ2-7
abundance: once
v_gene: TRBV12-3/TRBV12-4

CDR3aa: CAGRGSSGNTIYF
CDR3nt: TGTGCGGGCAGGGGGTCCTCTGGAAACACCATATATTTT
d_gene: TRBD1
j_gene: TRBJ1-3
abundance: NA
v_gene: TRBV7-9

CDR3aa: CASSTQKPGTGAHEQYF
CDR3nt: TGTGCCAGCAGCACTCAAAAGCCCGGGACAGGGGCCCACGAGCAGTACTTC
d_gene: NA
j_gene: TRBJ2-7
abundance: once
v_gene: TRBV21-1

CDR3aa: CASSVGLYGYTF
CDR3nt: TGTGCCAGCAGCGTGGGACTCTATGGCTACACCTTC
d_gene: NA
j_gene: TRBJ1-2
abundance: NA
v_gene: TRBV5-8

CDR3aa: CASSAGTGENGELFF
CDR3nt: TGTGCCAGCAGCGCAGGGACAGGGGAGAACGGGGAGCTGTTTTTT
d_gene: TRBD1
j_gene: TRBJ2-2
abundance: NA
v_gene: TRBV9

CDR3aa: CASSYSVQAYGYTF
CDR3nt: TGTGCCAGCAGTTACTCAGTCCAGGCCTATGGCTACACCTTC
d_gene: NA
j_gene: TRBJ1-2
abundance: NA
v_gene: TRBV6-5

CDR3aa: CASSLPPTGVQETQYF
CDR3nt: TGCGCCAGCAGCTTGCCGCCGACAGGGGTCCAAGAGACCCAGTACTTC
d_gene: TRBD1
j_gene: TRBJ2-5
abundance: NA
v_gene: TRBV5-1

CDR3aa: CASSPQGGFNEQFF
CDR3nt: TGTGCCAGCAGCCCTCAGGGGGGATTCAATGAGCAGTTCTTC
d_gene: NA
j_gene: TRBJ2-1
abundance: NA
v_gene: TRBV7-8

CDR3aa: CATSTKLHRLAGGTETQYF
CDR3nt: TGTGCCACCAGCACAAAGCTCCACCGCCTGGCGGGGGGGACGGAGACCCAGTACTTC
d_gene: TRBD2
j_gene: TRBJ2-5
abundance: NA
v_gene: TRBV15

CDR3aa: CASSPDGAGLDTQYF
CDR3nt: TGTGCCAGCAGCCCGGACGGGGCGGGGTTAGATACGCAGTATTTT
d_gene: NA
j_gene: TRBJ2-3
abundance: NA
v_gene: TRBV7-3

CDR3aa: CASSSSGTVYGYTF
CDR3nt: TGTGCCAGCAGTTCCTCCGGGACAGTCTATGGCTACACCTTC
d_gene: TRBD1
j_gene: TRBJ1-2
abundance: NA
v_gene: TRBV7-2

CDR3aa: CAWSPGPYHGYTF
CDR3nt: TGTGCCTGGAGTCCAGGGCCTTACCATGGCTACACCTTC
d_gene: NA
j_gene: TRBJ1-2
abundance: NA
v_gene: TRBV30

CDR3aa: CASSFPPPKQETQYF
CDR3nt: TGTGCCAGCAGCTTCCCTCCACCTAAGCAAGAGACCCAGTACTTC
d_gene: NA
j_gene: TRBJ2-5
abundance: NA
v_gene: TRBV5-8

CDR3aa: CASSISQGALYGYTF
CDR3nt: TGTGCCAGTAGTATTTCCCAGGGCGCTCTCTATGGCTACACCTTC
d_gene: NA
j_gene: TRBJ1-2
abundance: NA
v_gene: TRBV19

CDR3aa: CASSYSPGSSYNEQFF
CDR3nt: TGTGCCAGCAGTTACTCTCCGGGGAGCTCCTACAATGAGCAGTTCTTC
d_gene: NA
j_gene: TRBJ2-1
abundance: NA
v_gene: TRBV6-5

CDR3aa: CASSFSVLDYYGYTF
CDR3nt: TGTGCCAGCAGTTTTAGTGTCCTCGATTACTATGGCTACACCTTC
d_gene: NA
j_gene: TRBJ1-2
abundance: NA
v_gene: TRBV27

CDR3aa: CSVQSPRFGAFF
CDR3nt: TGCAGCGTCCAAAGCCCCCGATTTGGAGCTTTCTTT
d_gene: NA
j_gene: TRBJ1-1
abundance: few
v_gene: TRBV29-1

CDR3aa: CASSLVQGPTEAFF
CDR3nt: TGTGCCAGCAGCTTGGTTCAGGGTCCCACTGAAGCTTTCTTT
d_gene: NA
j_gene: TRBJ1-1
abundance: NA
v_gene: TRBV5-8

CDR3aa: CASSRPGQVYEQYF
CDR3nt: TGTGCCAGCAGCCGGCCGGGACAGGTCTACGAGCAGTACTTC
d_gene: TRBD1
j_gene: TRBJ2-7
abundance: NA
v_gene: TRBV5-4

CDR3aa: CSVDLTTGAETQYF
CDR3nt: TGCAGCGTTGATCTCACGACAGGGGCGGAGACCCAGTACTTC
d_gene: TRBD1
j_gene: TRBJ2-5
abundance: NA
v_gene: TRBV29-1

CDR3aa: CASSPSRTVDNEKLFF
CDR3nt: TGTGCCAGCTCACCATCCCGGACAGTGGATAATGAAAAACTGTTTTTT
d_gene: NA
j_gene: TRBJ1-4
abundance: NA
v_gene: TRBV18

CDR3aa: CASSLRQGAGYTF
CDR3nt: TGTGCCAGCAGTTTACGACAGGGGGCCGGCTACACCTTC
d_gene: TRBD1
j_gene: TRBJ1-2
abundance: NA
v_gene: TRBV12-3/TRBV12-4

CDR3aa: CASSPGTGGRNQPQHF
CDR3nt: TGCGCCAGCAGCCCCGGGACAGGGGGCCGGAATCAGCCCCAGCATTTT
d_gene: TRBD1
j_gene: TRBJ1-5
abundance: few
v_gene: TRBV5-1

CDR3aa: CASSGQATGRGANVLTF
CDR3nt: TGTGCCAGCTCTGGACAAGCTACAGGGCGCGGGGCCAACGTCCTGACTTTC
d_gene: NA
j_gene: TRBJ2-6
abundance: few
v_gene: TRBV18